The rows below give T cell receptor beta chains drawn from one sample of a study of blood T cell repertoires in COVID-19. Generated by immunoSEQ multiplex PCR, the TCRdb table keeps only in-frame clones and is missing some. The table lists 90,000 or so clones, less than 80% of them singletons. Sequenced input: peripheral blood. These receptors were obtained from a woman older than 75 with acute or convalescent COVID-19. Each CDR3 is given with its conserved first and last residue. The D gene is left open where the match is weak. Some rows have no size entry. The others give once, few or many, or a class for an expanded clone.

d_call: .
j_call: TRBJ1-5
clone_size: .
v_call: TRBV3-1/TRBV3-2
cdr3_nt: TGTGCCAGCAGCCAAGATGGGGAGCAGCCCCAGCATTTT
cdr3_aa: CASSQDGEQPQHF

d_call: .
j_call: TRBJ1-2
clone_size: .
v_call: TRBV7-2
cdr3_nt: TGTGCCAGCCAAGGGGCAAGCAGGGTTCTTTCCTATGGCTACACCTTC
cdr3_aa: CASQGASRVLSYGYTF

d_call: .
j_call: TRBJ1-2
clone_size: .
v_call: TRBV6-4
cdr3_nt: TGTGCCAGCAGAGGTCGGGGAAGCACTAACTATGGCTACACCTTC
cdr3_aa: CASRGRGSTNYGYTF

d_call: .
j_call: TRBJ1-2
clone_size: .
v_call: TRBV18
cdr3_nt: TGTGCCAGCTCGCCGGCGGAGGGATTTAACTATGGCTACACCTTC
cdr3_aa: CASSPAEGFNYGYTF

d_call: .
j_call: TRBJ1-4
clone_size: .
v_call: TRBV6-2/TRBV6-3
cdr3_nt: TGTGCCAGCAGTTACAGGAAGGTGCGGAATGAAAAACTGTTTTTT
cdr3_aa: CASSYRKVRNEKLFF

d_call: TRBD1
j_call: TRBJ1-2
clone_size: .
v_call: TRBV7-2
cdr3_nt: TGTGCCAGCAGCTTCGGACAGGGCAACTATGGCTACACCTTC
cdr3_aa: CASSFGQGNYGYTF

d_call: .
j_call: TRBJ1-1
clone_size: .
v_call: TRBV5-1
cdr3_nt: TGCGCCAGCAGCTTGGCGGGAGTCCCTTTGACTGAAGCTTTCTTT
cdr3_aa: CASSLAGVPLTEAFF

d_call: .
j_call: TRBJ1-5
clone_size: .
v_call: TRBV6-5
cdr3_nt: TGTGCCAGCAGTTACTCGAATAGCGGGGGAGAGCCCCAGCATTTT
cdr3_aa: CASSYSNSGGEPQHF

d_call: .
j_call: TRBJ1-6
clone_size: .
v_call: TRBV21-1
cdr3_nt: TGTGCCCCGTCCAGTTCACCCCTCCACTTT
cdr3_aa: CAPSSSPLHF

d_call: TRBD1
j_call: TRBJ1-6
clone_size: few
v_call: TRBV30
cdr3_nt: TGTGCCTGGAGGAGGGGGACAGGGTCTACTTCACCCCTCCACTTT
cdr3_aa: CAWRRGTGSTSPLHF

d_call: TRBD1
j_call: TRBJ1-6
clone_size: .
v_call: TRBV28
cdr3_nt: TGTGCCAGCAAACCCGGGACAGGGGGCTCCTATAATTCACCCCTCCACTTT
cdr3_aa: CASKPGTGGSYNSPLHF

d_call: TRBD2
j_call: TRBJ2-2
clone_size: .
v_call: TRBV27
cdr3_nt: TGTGCCAGCAGTTTACCCCACCGACTAGCGGGGAAGAACACCGGGGAGCTGTTTTTT
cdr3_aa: CASSLPHRLAGKNTGELFF

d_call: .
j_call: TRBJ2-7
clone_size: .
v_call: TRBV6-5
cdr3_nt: TGTGCCAGCAGTTACTCGTTACAGTCCTACGAGCAGTACTTC
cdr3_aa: CASSYSLQSYEQYF

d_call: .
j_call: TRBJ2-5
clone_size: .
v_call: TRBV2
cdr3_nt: TGTGCCAGCACCACTTCTGGAGAGACCCAGTACTTC
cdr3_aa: CASTTSGETQYF

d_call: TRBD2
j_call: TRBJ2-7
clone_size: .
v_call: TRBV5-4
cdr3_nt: TGTGCCAGCAGCTTGGCCCGGCTAGCGGGCGTCGACTACGAGCAGTACTTC
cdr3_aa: CASSLARLAGVDYEQYF

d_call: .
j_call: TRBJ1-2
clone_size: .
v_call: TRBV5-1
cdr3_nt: TGCGCCAGCAGCTTGGTAGGGGATGGCTACACCTTC
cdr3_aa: CASSLVGDGYTF

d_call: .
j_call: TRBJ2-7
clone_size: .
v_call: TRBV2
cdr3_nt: TGTGCCATCGAATTTCCCGGACAGTCGGCCTACGAGCAGTACTTC
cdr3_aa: CAIEFPGQSAYEQYF

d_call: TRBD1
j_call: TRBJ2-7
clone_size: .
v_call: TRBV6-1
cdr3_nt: TGTGCCAGCAGTGAGGCCGGGACAGGGGCCTACGAGCAGTACTTC
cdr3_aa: CASSEAGTGAYEQYF

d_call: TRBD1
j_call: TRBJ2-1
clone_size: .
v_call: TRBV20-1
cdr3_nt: TGCAGTGCTAGTACAGGGGGGTCCTACAATGAGCAGTTCTTC
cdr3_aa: CSASTGGSYNEQFF

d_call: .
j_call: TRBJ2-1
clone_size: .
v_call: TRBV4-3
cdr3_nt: TGCGCCAGCAGCCAAGAACGGGACACAAACTACAATGAGCAGTTCTTC
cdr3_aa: CASSQERDTNYNEQFF